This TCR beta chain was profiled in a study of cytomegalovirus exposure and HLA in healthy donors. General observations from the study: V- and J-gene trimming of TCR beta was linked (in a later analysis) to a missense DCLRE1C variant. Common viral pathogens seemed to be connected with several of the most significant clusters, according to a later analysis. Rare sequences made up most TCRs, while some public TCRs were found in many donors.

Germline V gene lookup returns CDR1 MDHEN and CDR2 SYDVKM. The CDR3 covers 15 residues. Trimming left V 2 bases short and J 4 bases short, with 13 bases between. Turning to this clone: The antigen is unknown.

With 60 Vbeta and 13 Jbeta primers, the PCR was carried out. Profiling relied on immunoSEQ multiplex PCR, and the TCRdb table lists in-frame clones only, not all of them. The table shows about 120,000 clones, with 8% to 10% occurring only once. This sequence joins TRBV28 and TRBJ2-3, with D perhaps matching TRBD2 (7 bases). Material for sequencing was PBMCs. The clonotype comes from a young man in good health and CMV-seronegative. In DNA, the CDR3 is TGTGCCAGCAGTTTAGGGGGGGCGAAGGCAGATACGCAGTATTTT. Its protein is CASSLGGAKADTQYF.